Listed here are 27 T cell receptor beta chains from one sample, sequenced in a study of shared clonotypes between healthy human individuals. Clones were read by immunoSEQ multiplex PCR, and TCRdb kept only the in-frame ones, dropping some. The table shows about a million clones, with approximately 80% occurring only once. Material: memory CD4+ T cells from PBMCs. As to subset: CD45RA-negative fraction. Source of these receptors: a young man in good health. Some clones in this sample may be carry-over from other donors' samples.

This CDR3 reads CASGLAGFPGAKNIQYF. The CDR3 region has the DNA TGTGCCAGTGGACTAGCGGGATTCCCCGGGGCCAAAAACATTCAGTACTTC. J is TRBJ2-4 and V is TRBV27, with 12 bases fitting TRBD2. Losses at the gene ends were 9 bases for V and 1 base for J; bases not matched to a gene: 10. Looked up from germline, CDR1 is MNHEY and CDR2 is SMNVEV (reference sequence). The CDR3 totals 17 residues.

The chain carries TRBV5-6 and TRBJ2-3; 9 nucleotides agree with TRBD2. There are 15 residues in the CDR3. Looked up from germline, CDR1 is SGHDT and CDR2 is YYEEEE. Trimming took 1 base from V and 7 from J; bases not matched to a gene: 7. CDR3 sequence reads: CASSLKLAGRNTQYF. CDR3 in DNA: TGTGCCAGCAGCTTGAAGCTAGCGGGACGGAATACGCAGTATTTT.

The V call is TRBV6-5, the J call TRBJ2-5; D not certain. Trimming took off 5 bases at V and 4 bases at J, with 17 bases between the two ends. Germline V gene data show CDR1 as MNHEY and CDR2 as SVGAGI. This CDR3 comprises 15 residues. The CDR3 region is CASSSPIVEAETQYF. The CDR3 DNA reads as TGTGCCAGCAGTAGTCCCATAGTAGAAGCAGAGACCCAGTACTTC.

The chain combines TRBV6-5 with TRBJ2-7; D possibly corresponds to TRBD1 (5 bases). The CDR3 consists of 16 residues. Germline V CDR1 and CDR2: MNHEY, SVGAGI. Trimming cost V 2 bases and J 2 bases, with 16 bases left between them. In DNA, the CDR3 is TGTGCCAGCAGTTACGCCGCAGGGCAAACGGCCTACGAGCAGTACTTC. It translates to CASSYAAGQTAYEQYF.

V usage is TRBV6-5 and J usage is TRBJ1-1, with D perhaps TRBD1 (6 bases). This CDR3 has 15 residues. Trimming stripped 5 bases from V and 4 bases from J, with 17 bases between. Germline lookup yields CDR1 MNHEY and CDR2 SVGAGI. As DNA, the CDR3 is TGTGCCAGCAGTCCTGACAGGCCTCGAGGCACTGAAGCTTTCTTT. It translates to CASSPDRPRGTEAFF.

The chain couples TRBV30 to TRBJ2-3, with 10 bases that match TRBD1. The V gene's germline CDR1 is GTSNPN and CDR2 SVGIG (reference sequence). The junction had 6 bases not matched to a gene; V was cut back by 3 bases and J by 3 bases. The CDR3 runs 15 residues. Written as DNA, the CDR3 is TGTGCCTGGAGGGGACCGGGACAGGGGACAGATACGCAGTATTTT. Its translation: CAWRGPGQGTDTQYF.

This chain connects TRBV10-2 to TRBJ2-5, with TRBD1 matching over 8 bases. Germline loops: CDR1 WSHSY, CDR2 SAAADI. J gave up 4 bases and V 5 bases, and 15 bases lay outside the gene matches. The CDR3 contains 17 residues. This CDR3 is CASSLDPRTGSRETQYF. The DNA of the CDR3 is TGCGCCAGCAGTTTGGACCCCCGGACAGGGAGCCGAGAGACCCAGTACTTC.

The chain carries TRBV5-1 and TRBJ2-5; TRBD2 matches at 14 bases. Germline V gene lookup returns CDR1 SGHRS and CDR2 YFSETQ. The CDR3 extends over 17 amino acids. J gave up 5 bases and V 4 bases, and 10 bases lay outside the gene matches. Here the CDR3 DNA reads TGCGCCAGCAGCGAGGAGGGACTAGCGGGAGTGGGGGAGACCCAGTACTTC. It encodes CASSEEGLAGVGETQYF.

The chain couples TRBV7-9 to TRBJ2-1, with a possible D match to TRBD1 (5 bases). There are 16 residues in the CDR3. Looked up from germline, CDR1 is SEHNR and CDR2 is FQNEAQ (reference sequence). Trimming took off 5 bases at V and 6 bases at J, with 20 bases between the two ends. The CDR3 nucleotides read TGTGCCAGCAGCCTGACAGTTTTTGGGCTGGCCAATGAGCAGTTCTTC. This gives the protein CASSLTVFGLANEQFF.

V usage is TRBV7-6 and J usage is TRBJ2-7; a possible D gene is TRBD2 (5 bases). In germline, CDR1 is SGHVS, CDR2 FNYEAQ. The CDR3 totals 12 residues. Trimming took off 5 bases at V and 6 bases at J, with 11 bases between the two ends. The CDR3 nucleotides are TGTGCCAGCAGCCCCGGACTCGGCGAGCAGTACTTC. It translates to CASSPGLGEQYF.

J is TRBJ1-5 and V is TRBV10-2; possibly TRBD1 for D (5 bases). Germline CDR1 reads WSHSY; CDR2 reads SAAADI. Trimming cost V 0 bases and J 6 bases, with 12 bases left between them. CDR3 length: 15 amino acids. CDR3 sequence reads: CASSESRRRGQPQHF. The CDR3 bases are TGCGCCAGCAGTGAGTCCAGGAGAAGGGGTCAGCCCCAGCATTTT.

The V call is TRBV18, the J call TRBJ1-5; D is possibly TRBD1 (6 bases). The CDR3 has 15 amino acids. Germline loops: CDR1 KGHSH, CDR2 LQKENI. V was cut by 3 bases and J by 0 bases, with 9 bases left in between. DNA of the CDR3: TGTGCCAGCTCACCGGGGGGCTATAGCAATCAGCCCCAGCATTTT. Amino acid sequence: CASSPGGYSNQPQHF. Filled out from reference TRBV18 and TRBJ1-5, the complete variable domain reads NAGVMQNPRHLVRRRGQEARLRCSPMKGHSHVYWYRQLPEEGLKFMVYLQKENIIDESGMPKERFSAEFPKEGPSILRIQQVVRGDSAAYFCASSPGGYSNQPQHFGDGTRLSIL.

The chain uses TRBV20-1 and TRBJ2-5; D is undetermined. This CDR3 has 11 residues. CDR1 and CDR2 from the germline V gene are DFQATT and SNEGSKA (reference sequence). Trimming pared 5 bases from V and 7 bases from J, leaving 11 bases between. The CDR3 loop reads CSAQFWGTQYF. The CDR3 bases are TGCAGTGCTCAATTCTGGGGGACCCAGTACTTC.

This clone was counted a few times. The gene calls are TRBV5-5 and TRBJ2-7; TRBD2 is a possible D gene (5 bases). The CDR3 extends over 14 amino acids. Germline-derived CDR1 and CDR2 are SGHKS and YYEKEE (reference sequence). V lost 1 base, J lost 1 base, and 9 bases lay in between. CDR3 protein: CASSLIPGSYEQYF. Written as DNA, the CDR3 is TGTGCCAGCAGCTTGATCCCGGGGTCCTACGAGCAGTACTTC.

V usage is TRBV23-1 and J usage is TRBJ1-5, with D tentatively TRBD1 (6 bases). TRBV23-1 is flagged as an ORF with uncertain function. V gave up 3 bases and J gave up 3 bases, with 21 bases separating them. CDR3 length: 18 residues. The CDR3 reads CASSHIFPNGQINQPQHF. Written as DNA, the CDR3 is TGCGCCAGCAGTCACATCTTCCCGAACGGACAGATCAATCAGCCCCAGCATTTT.

The chain is built from TRBV10-3 and TRBJ1-2, with 7 bases matching TRBD1. This CDR3 has 15 residues. V lost 5 bases and J lost 8; bases outside the gene matches: 14. Per the germline V gene, CDR1 is ENHRY and CDR2 is SYGVKD. The CDR3 bases are TGTGCCATCAGTCTGGCACGGGACAGTCAGCGGGGCTACACCTTC. This translates into CAISLARDSQRGYTF.

This clone was detected many times. J is TRBJ2-6 and V is TRBV5-6; D gene ambiguous. Germline V CDR1 and CDR2: SGHDT, YYEEEE. Trimming took 0 bases from V and 0 from J, leaving 13 bases between them. The CDR3 runs 18 residues. The CDR3 loop reads CASSLGSDRRSGANVLTF. The CDR3 DNA follows: TGTGCCAGCAGCTTGGGGTCTGATAGACGCTCTGGGGCCAACGTCCTGACTTTC.

This clone turned up a few times. V and J are TRBV27 and TRBJ1-1, with unresolved D. V lost 0 bases, J lost 5 bases, and 10 bases lay in between. The CDR3 is 14 residues long. The germline CDR1 and CDR2 sequences are MNHEY and SMNVEV (reference sequence). DNA for the CDR3: TGTGCCAGCAGTTTATCGCTTGGAAGGACTGAAGCTTTCTTT. It translates to CASSLSLGRTEAFF.

On this clone itself: Other DNA sequences in the sample encode the same CDR3. V is TRBV7-3 and J is TRBJ2-1; D not resolved. Between the trimmed V and J ends, which lost 0 bases and 5 bases, there was a span of 5 bases. From germline, CDR1 is SGHTA and CDR2 FQGTGA. CDR3 length equals 13 residues. CDR3 sequence (DNA): TGTGCCAGCAGCTTAACTAGGGACAATGAGCAGTTCTTC. Protein product: CASSLTRDNEQFF.

This rearrangement joins TRBV5-1 to TRBJ1-4; 7 positions match TRBD1. With 4 bases clipped from V and 8 bases from J, the junction kept 8 bases outside the gene matches. This CDR3 is 14 amino acids long. Germline lookup yields CDR1 SGHRS and CDR2 YFSETQ. The CDR3 region has the DNA TGCGCCAGCAGCCCGCCAGGGGGGGGAGAAAAACTGTTTTTT. It codes for CASSPPGGGEKLFF.

The CDR3 DNA is TGTGCCAGCAGCCAAGGCGGGACAGCAAATTCACCCCTCCACTTT. It is translated as CASSQGGTANSPLHF. V usage is TRBV4-2 and J usage is TRBJ1-6, with TRBD1 identical over 7 bases. J was trimmed by 7 bases and V by 1 base; bases with no gene match: 4. Germline V CDR1 and CDR2: LGHNA, YNFKEQ. The CDR3 totals 15 residues.

This clone has more than one count but fewer than ten. V and J are TRBV6-1 and TRBJ2-4, with unresolved D. Germline V gene sequence: CDR1 MNHNS, CDR2 SASEGT. Trimming took off 2 bases at V and 0 bases at J, with 11 bases between the two ends. The CDR3 sequence is 16 residues long. Here the CDR3 DNA reads TGTGCCAGCAGTGAATCCTCACTCCTAGCCAAAAACATTCAGTACTTC. This encodes CASSESSLLAKNIQYF.

The rearrangement links TRBV6-1 to TRBJ1-5, with D uncertain. The CDR3 covers 15 residues. V was clipped by 1 base and J by 1 base, with 8 bases between them. Germline-derived CDR1 and CDR2 are MNHNS and SASEGT. CDR3 in amino acids: CASSEGQSSNQPQHF. CDR3 DNA: TGTGCCAGCAGTGAAGGACAATCCAGCAATCAGCCCCAGCATTTT.

V is TRBV15 and J is TRBJ1-2; no clear D. The CDR3 contains 13 residues. Germline V gives CDR1 LNHNV, CDR2 YYDKDF (reference sequence). With 6 bases removed from V and 2 bases from J, the gap between germline ends came to 10 bases. This CDR3 is CATRKSRNYGYTF. The CDR3 DNA is TGTGCCACCAGGAAGAGCAGGAACTATGGCTACACCTTC. Supplemented by reference TRBV15 and TRBJ1-2, the full variable domain reads DAMVIQNPRYQVTQFGKPVTLSCSQTLNHNVMYWYQQKSSQAPKLLFHYYDKDFNNEADTPDNFQSRRPNTSFCFLDIRSPGLGDTAMYLCATRKSRNYGYTFGSGTRLTVV.

This sequence joins TRBV6-4 and TRBJ1-2, with 7 bases identical to TRBD1. V was pared by 2 bases and J by 8 bases, with 11 bases of the junction left unmatched. Germline lookup yields CDR1 MRHNA and CDR2 SNTAGT. CDR3 size: 15 residues. CDR3 DNA: TGTGCCAGCAGTGACCGCCCTGACAGGGTTAGCGGCTACACCTTC. Protein: CASSDRPDRVSGYTF.

About this clone: Other DNA sequences in the same sample also yield this CDR3. The J gene is TRBJ2-7, the V gene TRBV7-2; D call uncertain. This CDR3 region has 13 residues. The V end lost 3 bases, the J end lost 3 bases, and 9 bases lay between the germline ends. The V gene's germline CDR1 is SGHTA and CDR2 FQGNSA. The CDR3 bases are TGTGCCAGCAGCTTGGAGCCCCACTACGAGCAGTACTTC. Amino acid sequence: CASSLEPHYEQYF.

V gene TRBV9 combines with J gene TRBJ2-5; the D gene could be TRBD1 or TRBD2 (6 bases each). The germline V gene encodes CDR1 SGDLS and CDR2 YYNGEE. The V end lost 4 bases, the J end lost 3 bases, and 10 bases lay between the germline ends. CDR3 length equals 13 residues. Here the CDR3 reads CASSTRGEETQYF. The CDR3 region has the DNA TGTGCCAGCAGCACGAGGGGGGAAGAGACCCAGTACTTC.